The next 8 T cell receptor beta chains were all read from a single sample in a study of shared clonotypes between healthy human individuals. Repertoires were generated with immunoSEQ multiplex PCR, while TCRdb's copy carries only in-frame clones and drops some. The sample consists of over 1.5 million clones, 98% of them appearing once. The sequencing input was naive CD4+ T cells sorted from blood. The subset denotes: CD45RA+ positively selected. The origin of the receptors is a man aged 25-40 years in good health.

The chain is built from TRBV18 and TRBJ2-7; a possible D gene is TRBD2 (5 bases). Germline CDR1 is KGHSH and CDR2 is LQKENI. This CDR3 comprises 14 residues. The V end lost 3 bases, the J end lost 2 bases, and 11 bases lay between the germline ends. For the CDR3, the DNA is TGTGCCAGCTCACCCACACCAGCGGCCTACGAGCAGTACTTC. It codes for CASSPTPAAYEQYF.

This chain uses TRBV28 with TRBJ2-7; TRBD2 matches at 7 bases. CDR1 is MDHEN, CDR2 SYDVKM, per germline. The V segment lost 3 bases and the J segment 2 bases; nucleotides outside the gene matches: 16. CDR3 length: 18 amino acids. The CDR3 here is CASSFPSRLALAPYEQYF. The CDR3 nucleotides are TGTGCCAGCAGTTTTCCCTCGCGACTAGCCCTAGCCCCCTACGAGCAGTACTTC.

The chain joins TRBV5-8 to TRBJ2-1; TRBD1 aligns across 9 bases. The germline V gene encodes CDR1 SGHTS and CDR2 YDEGEE. The junction had 7 bases not matched to a gene; V was cut back by 0 bases and J by 3 bases. The CDR3 is 17 amino acids. DNA for the CDR3: TGTGCCAGCAGCTTGGCGCCGGGACAGGGTTACTACAATGAGCAGTTCTTC. It is translated as CASSLAPGQGYYNEQFF.

The V call is TRBV5-1, the J call TRBJ1-1; tentatively, D is TRBD1 (5 bases). V shed 2 bases and J shed 4 bases, with 9 bases lying between them. The germline V gene has CDR1 SGHRS and CDR2 YFSETQ. CDR3 length: 13 amino acids. The chain's CDR3 is CASSFPGSTEAFF. The CDR3 DNA reads TGCGCCAGCAGCTTTCCAGGGAGCACTGAAGCTTTCTTT.

This chain joins TRBV16 and TRBJ1-4; D unresolved. This CDR3 contains 14 residues. Trimming removed 4 bases from V and 4 bases from J, with 10 bases in between. Germline V gene data show CDR1 as KGHSY and CDR2 as FQNENV. The CDR3 loop is CASSRASYNEKLFF. The CDR3 DNA sequence: TGTGCCAGCAGCCGGGCCTCCTATAATGAAAAACTGTTTTTT. Complete variable domain (other parts from reference TRBV16 and TRBJ1-4): GEEVAQTPKHLVRGEGQKAKLYCAPIKGHSYVFWYQQVLKNEFKFLISFQNENVFDETGMPKERFSAKCLPNSPCSLEIQATKLEDSAVYFCASSRASYNEKLFFGSGTQLSVL.

The chain combines TRBV5-1 with TRBJ1-2, with 7 bases lining up with TRBD1. Germline trimming cut 4 bases from V and 8 bases from J; bases unmatched to any gene: 2. The CDR3 covers 11 residues. Germline values: CDR1 SGHRS, CDR2 YFSETQ. The CDR3, as DNA: TGCGCCAGCAGCGGGACAGACGGCTACACCTTC. It codes for CASSGTDGYTF.

The V gene is TRBV27, the J gene TRBJ1-1; D possibly corresponds to TRBD1 (5 bases). V lost 5 bases and J lost 4, with 11 bases in between. In germline, CDR1 is MNHEY, CDR2 SMNVEV (reference sequence). This CDR3 comprises 13 residues. Here the CDR3 DNA reads TGTGCCAGCAGTATACGACAGAGCACTGAAGCTTTCTTT. Protein sequence: CASSIRQSTEAFF.

The J gene is TRBJ2-4, the V gene TRBV30; D is uncertain. The CDR3 is 13 amino acids. Germline CDR1 and CDR2: GTSNPN and SVGIG (reference sequence). The V end was cut by 5 bases, the J end by 3 bases, with 11 bases between. The CDR3 here is CAWSPVGKNIQYF. CDR3 DNA: TGTGCCTGGTCCCCGGTGGGCAAAAACATTCAGTACTTC.